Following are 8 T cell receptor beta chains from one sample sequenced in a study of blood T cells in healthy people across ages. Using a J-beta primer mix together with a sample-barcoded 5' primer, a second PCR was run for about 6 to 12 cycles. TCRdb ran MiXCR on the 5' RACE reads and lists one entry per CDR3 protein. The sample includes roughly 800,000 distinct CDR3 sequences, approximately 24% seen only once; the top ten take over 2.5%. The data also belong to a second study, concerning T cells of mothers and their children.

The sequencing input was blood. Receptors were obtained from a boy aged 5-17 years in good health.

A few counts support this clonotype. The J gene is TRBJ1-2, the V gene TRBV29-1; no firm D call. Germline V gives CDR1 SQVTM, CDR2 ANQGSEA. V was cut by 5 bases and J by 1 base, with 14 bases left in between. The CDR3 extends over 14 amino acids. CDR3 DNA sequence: TGCAGCGTTTCCTCGCAGTTCCTTAACTATGGCTACACCTTC. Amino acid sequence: CSVSSQFLNYGYTF.

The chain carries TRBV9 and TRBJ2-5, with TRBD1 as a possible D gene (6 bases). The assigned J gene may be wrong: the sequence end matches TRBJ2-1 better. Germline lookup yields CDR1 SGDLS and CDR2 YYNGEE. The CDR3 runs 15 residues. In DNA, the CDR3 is TGTGCCAGCAGCGTACACAGGGTCTTATACAATGAGCAGTTCTTC. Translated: CASSVHRVLYNEQFF.

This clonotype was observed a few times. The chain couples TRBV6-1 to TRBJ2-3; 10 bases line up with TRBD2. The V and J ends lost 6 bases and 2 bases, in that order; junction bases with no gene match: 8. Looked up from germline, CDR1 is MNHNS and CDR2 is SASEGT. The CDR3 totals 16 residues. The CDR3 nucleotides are TGTGCCAGCAGGCGCGGACTAGCGGACTTCACAGATACGCAGTATTTT. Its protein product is CASRRGLADFTDTQYF.

The CDR3 is CSARDIGLDTQYF. In nucleotides, the CDR3 is TGCAGTGCTAGAGATATAGGGTTAGATACGCAGTATTTT. This chain joins TRBV20-1 and TRBJ2-3, with D unclear. The CDR3 has 13 residues. The V gene's germline CDR1 is DFQATT and CDR2 SNEGSKA (reference sequence). Trimming removed 0 bases at V and 5 bases at J, with 9 bases between.

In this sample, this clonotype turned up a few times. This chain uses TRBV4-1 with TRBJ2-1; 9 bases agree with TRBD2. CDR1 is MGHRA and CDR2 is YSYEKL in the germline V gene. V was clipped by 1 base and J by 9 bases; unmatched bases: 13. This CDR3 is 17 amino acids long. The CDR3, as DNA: TGCGCCAGCAGCCAAGGCGTAGGCCTAGCGGGGCAACCTGAGCAGTTCTTC. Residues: CASSQGVGLAGQPEQFF.

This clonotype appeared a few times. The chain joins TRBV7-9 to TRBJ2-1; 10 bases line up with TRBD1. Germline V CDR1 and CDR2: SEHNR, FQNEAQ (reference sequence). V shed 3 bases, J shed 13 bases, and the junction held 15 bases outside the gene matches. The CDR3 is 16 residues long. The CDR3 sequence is CASSLAGTGAFGAQFF. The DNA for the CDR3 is TGTGCCAGCAGCTTGGCCGGGACAGGGGCCTTCGGGGCACAGTTCTTC.

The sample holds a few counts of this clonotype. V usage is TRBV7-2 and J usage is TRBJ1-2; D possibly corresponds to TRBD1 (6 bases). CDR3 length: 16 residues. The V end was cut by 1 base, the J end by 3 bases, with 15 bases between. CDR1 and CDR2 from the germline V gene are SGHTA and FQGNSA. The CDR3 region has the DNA TGTGCCAGCAGCTTAGTGGGGACATCCGGGGACTATGGCTACACCTTC. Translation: CASSLVGTSGDYGYTF.

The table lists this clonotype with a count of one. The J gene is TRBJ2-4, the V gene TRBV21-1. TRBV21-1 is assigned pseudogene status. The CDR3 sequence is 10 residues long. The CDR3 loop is CASRGSGWYF. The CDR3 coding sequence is TGTGCCAGCAGGGGATCTGGATGGTACTTC.